These T cell receptor beta chains were read from a single sample in a study of blood T cell repertoires in COVID-19. Clones were read by immunoSEQ multiplex PCR, and TCRdb kept only the in-frame ones, dropping some. The profile shows about 210,000 clones, 85% of them singletons. Sequencing was carried out using PBMCs or T cells enriched from blood (not recorded which). The receptor source for this set is a man aged 40-49 years who had recovered from COVID-19. CDR3s include the opening cysteine and the closing phenylalanine or tryptophan. The D gene is left open where the match is weak.

>TRBJ2-2|TRBV4-3|TRBD2
TGCGCCAGCAGCCAACTGTCTTTTAGCGGGATCTCCGGGGAGCTGTTTTTT
CASSQLSFSGISGELFF
>TRBJ2-5|TRBV28|.
TGTGCCAGCAGTTTCCCCCTTTCGAATAGATGGTACTTC
CASSFPLSNRWYF
>TRBJ2-5|TRBV5-1|.
TGCGCCAGCAGCTCCCTAGCCCTAAGCGCTGAAGAGACCCAGTACTTC
CASSSLALSAEETQYF
>TRBJ1-1|TRBV7-6|TRBD1
TGTGCCAGCAGCTTAGGGACAGGGGCAGTTGAAGCTTTCTTT
CASSLGTGAVEAFF
>TRBJ1-1|TRBV18|TRBD1
TGTGCCAGCTCACAAAAACCGGGACAGGGGGCCACGAACACTGAAGCTTTCTTT
CASSQKPGQGATNTEAFF
>TRBJ1-1|TRBV5-4|.
TGTGCCAGCAGCGCGGGGGGGACTGAAGCTTTCTTT
CASSAGGTEAFF
>TRBJ2-3|TRBV24-1|TRBD2
TGTGCCACCAGTGATCGCGGGAGGGCCACAGATACGCAGTATTTT
CATSDRGRATDTQYF
>TRBJ2-3|TRBV7-9|TRBD1
TGTGCCAGCATCATGACAGGGGGCACAGATACGCAGTATTTT
CASIMTGGTDTQYF
>TRBJ1-1|TRBV7-8|.
TGTGCCAGCAGTCCTCAGACAATGAACACTGAAGCTTTCTTT
CASSPQTMNTEAFF
>TRBJ2-1|TRBV5-4|TRBD2
TGTGCCAGCAGCTTGGGAGCGGGAGCCAGGACGAATGAGCAGTTCTTC
CASSLGAGARTNEQFF